The 19 T cell receptor beta chains listed next were all sequenced from one sample in a study of blood T cells in healthy people across ages. It was with a sample-barcoded 5' primer and a J-beta primer mix that a second PCR of about 7 to 12 cycles was run. TCRdb itself ran the 5' RACE reads through MiXCR, one entry per CDR3 protein. The sample carries hundreds of thousands of distinct CDR3 sequences, more than 20% recorded once. The data also belong to a second study, concerning T cells of mothers and their children.

Sequencing was performed on blood. These receptors came from a boy aged 5-17 years in good health.

There are a few counts of this clonotype. As DNA, the CDR3 is TGTGCCAGCTCACCACCGGGACTAGCGGGAGGCGCAGATACGCAGTATTTT. It codes for CASSPPGLAGGADTQYF. The rearrangement links TRBV18 to TRBJ2-3, with TRBD2 matching 15 bases. V was pared by 0 bases and J by 4 bases, with 2 bases of the junction left unmatched. CDR3 length equals 17 residues. Germline loops: CDR1 KGHSH, CDR2 LQKENI.

This clonotype was observed a handful of times. The J gene is TRBJ2-6, the V gene TRBV4-1; D not certain. The CDR3 contains 17 residues. The V gene lost 1 base and the J gene lost 0 bases, with 10 bases spanning the gap. Per the germline V gene, CDR1 is MGHRA and CDR2 is YSYEKL. The chain's CDR3 is CASSQAGSPSGANVLTF. The CDR3 region has the DNA TGCGCCAGCAGCCAAGCGGGCAGTCCCTCTGGGGCCAACGTCCTGACTTTC.

This clonotype occurred many times. This chain joins TRBV11-2 and TRBJ2-2, with no clear D. The V and J ends lost 2 bases and 0 bases respectively, with 10 bases between them. Per the germline V gene, CDR1 is SGHAT and CDR2 is FQNNGV. This CDR3 contains 16 residues. For the CDR3, the DNA is TGTGCCAGCAGCTTACCCCGACCATCGAACACCGGGGAGCTGTTTTTT. As protein: CASSLPRPSNTGELFF.

This clonotype was recorded a few times. V usage is TRBV25-1 and J usage is TRBJ2-6, with D maybe TRBD2 (5 bases). The CDR3 sequence is 14 residues long. Trimming left V 4 bases short and J 1 base short, with 5 bases between. Germline values: CDR1 MGHDK, CDR2 SYGVNS. The CDR3 here is CASSAGSGANVLTF. For the CDR3, the DNA is TGTGCCAGCAGTGCGGGGTCTGGGGCCAACGTCCTGACTTTC.

The chain couples TRBV6-5 to TRBJ2-3; possible D gene TRBD2, 5 bases. The germline CDR1 and CDR2 sequences are MNHEY and SVGAGI. V was cut by 7 bases and J by 3 bases, with 20 bases left in between. The CDR3 loop spans 16 amino acids. The CDR3: CASTDPGIEGTDTQYF. The CDR3 nucleotides are TGTGCCAGCACAGACCCTGGGATCGAGGGAACAGATACGCAGTATTTT.

On this clonotype itself: Because the CDR3 is missing its conserved closing phenylalanine or tryptophan, this is likely a read error. The V call is TRBV6-4, the J call TRBJ2-5; 7 positions agree with TRBD2. V lost 3 bases and J lost 5; bases outside the gene matches: 9. The CDR3 is 15 amino acids. Germline V gene sequence: CDR1 MRHNA, CDR2 SNTAGT. The DNA for the CDR3 is TGTGCCAGCAGTGAAACCCCGGGGGGACGGGAGACCCAGTACCTC. Translating it yields CASSETPGGRETQYL.

V is TRBV14 and J is TRBJ1-1; TRBD1 matches 7 bases. The trim removed 3 bases at V and 3 bases at J, leaving 7 bases unmatched. Germline CDR1 SGHDN, CDR2 FVKESK. This CDR3 has 15 amino acids. The CDR3 loop is CASSQAQGVYTEAFF. The CDR3 DNA reads as TGTGCCAGCAGCCAGGCCCAGGGGGTTTACACTGAAGCTTTCTTT.

This clonotype was observed a few times. The rearrangement uses TRBV7-8 and TRBJ2-5; 13 nucleotides agree with TRBD2. V gave up 4 bases and J gave up 5 bases; unmatched junction bases: 4. Germline CDR1 is SGHVS and CDR2 is FQNEAQ. The CDR3 is 15 amino acids. In DNA form, the CDR3 reads TGTGCCAGCAGCTCCGGGACTAGCGGGGCGGAGACCCAGTACTTC. Translation: CASSSGTSGAETQYF.

This chain uses TRBV20-1 with TRBJ1-5; D ambiguous. Trimming removed 2 bases at V and 6 bases at J, with 14 bases between. Per germline, CDR1 DFQATT and CDR2 SNEGSKA (reference sequence). The CDR3 extends over 14 amino acids. CDR3 bases: TGCAGTGCTAGAAGCCCCGAATCTAGTCAGCCCCAGCATTTT. This codes for CSARSPESSQPQHF.

This clonotype was observed a few times. The rearrangement links TRBV30 to TRBJ1-2; D not resolved. This CDR3 has 13 amino acids. V was clipped by 8 bases and J by 2 bases, with 15 bases between them. Germline V gene sequence: CDR1 GTSNPN, CDR2 SVGIG (reference sequence). The CDR3: CARREAANYGYTF. In DNA, the CDR3 is TGTGCCCGCAGAGAGGCAGCAAACTATGGCTACACCTTC.

This clonotype was counted at least ten times. The V gene is TRBV28, the J gene TRBJ2-2; unclear D gene. Germline CDR1 MDHEN, CDR2 SYDVKM. V was trimmed by 1 base and J by 0 bases, leaving 0 bases between them. This CDR3 is built from 13 residues. The CDR3 loop reads CASSLSNTGELFF. The CDR3, as DNA: TGTGCCAGCAGTTTATCGAACACCGGGGAGCTGTTTTTT.

This clonotype was counted a few times. The chain is built from TRBV13 and TRBJ2-4; maybe TRBD2 (5 bases). Trimming shortened V by 3 bases and J by 8 bases, and 20 bases separated the two germline ends. The germline V gene has CDR1 PRHDT and CDR2 FYEKMQ (reference sequence). The CDR3 is made up of 16 amino acids. The CDR3 nucleotides read TGTGCCAGCAGCTTTAGTATGGAGAGTGAGAGGGACATTCAGTACTTC. Translation gives CASSFSMESERDIQYF.

This sequence joins TRBV3-1 and TRBJ1-2; D gene unclear. Trimming pared 1 base from V and 6 bases from J, leaving 18 bases between. Germline-derived CDR1 and CDR2 are LGHDT and YNNKEL (reference sequence). This CDR3 is built from 16 residues. The DNA of the CDR3 is TGTGCCAGCAGCCAAGTCAACCTCCCCCCTGGTGATGGCTACACCTTC. It translates to CASSQVNLPPGDGYTF.

This clonotype was observed a few times. CDR3 residues: CSARTVNYGYTF. CDR3 nucleotide sequence: TGCAGTGCCCGGACAGTAAACTATGGCTACACCTTC. V is TRBV20-1 and J is TRBJ1-2; D may be TRBD1 (6 bases). The CDR3 runs 12 residues. V lost 6 bases and J 2 bases, leaving 10 bases between the germline ends. Germline CDR1 is DFQATT and CDR2 is SNEGSKA (reference sequence).

The CDR3 sequence is CASSSTGLSSYNEQFF. The CDR3 bases are TGTGCCAGCAGTTCGACAGGCCTTAGCTCCTACAATGAGCAGTTCTTC. The chain uses TRBV27 and TRBJ2-1; the D gene is possibly TRBD1 (6 bases). From germline, CDR1 is MNHEY and CDR2 SMNVEV (reference sequence). The V end was cut by 4 bases, the J end by 0 bases, with 13 bases between. This CDR3 region has 16 residues.

DNA of the CDR3: TGCAGCGTTACAACAGGGGACACTGAAGCTTTCTTT. Protein sequence: CSVTTGDTEAFF. This chain uses TRBV29-1 with TRBJ1-1; 7 positions match TRBD1. This CDR3 has 12 residues. V shed 5 bases, J shed 3 bases, and the junction held 3 bases outside the gene matches. Germline V lookup: CDR1 SQVTM, CDR2 ANQGSEA.

This clonotype has just a few counts. The gene calls are TRBV7-2 and TRBJ2-5; D is unclear. Germline V gene lookup returns CDR1 SGHTA and CDR2 FQGNSA. V was pared by 4 bases and J by 4 bases, with 7 bases between. This CDR3 region has 12 residues. DNA of the CDR3: TGTGCCAGCAGCTGGGATCTAGAGACCCAGTACTTC. The encoded protein is CASSWDLETQYF.

The sample holds one count of this clonotype. This sequence joins TRBV29-1 and TRBJ2-5; TRBD1 matches 9 bases. The J call may not be correct, given that the DNA end is closer to TRBJ2-7. This CDR3 contains 14 residues. Germline assignment: CDR1 SQVTM and CDR2 ANQGSEA. CDR3 DNA: TGCAGCGCCAGGGACAGGGCATCGTCCTACGAGCAGTACTTC. Protein product: CSARDRASSYEQYF.

This clonotype was seen just once. The chain couples TRBV20-1 to TRBJ1-1; TRBD1 matches 7 bases. CDR1 and CDR2 (germline): DFQATT, SNEGSKA (reference sequence). This CDR3 contains 13 residues. J gave up 4 bases and V 3 bases, and 5 bases lay outside the gene matches. This CDR3 is CSARRGQGTEAFF. The CDR3 coding sequence is TGCAGTGCTAGGAGGGGGCAAGGCACTGAAGCTTTCTTT.